This note documents a single TCR beta chain sequence. The antigen is undetermined. PCR amplification relied on 60 Vbeta primers (plus 13 Jbeta primers). Original methodology: Roughly 12 million of around 85 million unique TCR beta chains were shared, per a later count. Measured with immunoSEQ multiplex PCR; TCRdb has only the in-frame clones, and not every one. Clone size and the V and J calls come from that table; the DNA yielded D and trimming. The sample has under 150,000 clones, about 81% seen once. Trimming left V 0 bases short and J 4 bases short, with 8 bases between. CDR1 and CDR2 (germline): SGDLS, YYNGEE. CDR3 length: 14 residues. The data belong to a study of cytomegalovirus exposure and HLA in healthy donors. Notes on the study in general: Several of the most significant clusters appeared linked to common viral pathogens, based on a later analysis.

This rearrangement joins TRBV9 to TRBJ2-1; D possibly corresponds to TRBD1 (5 bases). This clonotype originated in a woman in her fifties or sixties in good health and CMV-seropositive. Input material: PBMCs. This CDR3 is CASSVADRYNEQFF. In DNA form, the CDR3 reads TGTGCCAGCAGCGTAGCCGACAGATACAATGAGCAGTTCTTC.